This T cell receptor beta chain was profiled in a study of metastatic and nonmetastatic thyroid tumors. Germline V gene sequence: CDR1 MNHNS, CDR2 SASEGT. The CDR3 is made up of 16 amino acids. J gave up 4 bases and V 1 base, and 6 bases lay outside the gene matches. There were no patients who had received any treatment before thyroid surgery. How the authors handled the data: Construction of a distant-metastasis classifier for papillary thyroid cancer relied on CDR3 differences across clinicopathological groups. TCRdb re-analyzed the PCR reads using MiXCR. These V and J calls originate from TCRdb's pipeline instead of the authors' own analysis. The sample lists more than 10,000 clones; 9% to 14% were seen once. In its sample, this clone is medium-sized.

The sample was blood. This receptor was obtained from a female donor with papillary thyroid cancer or a benign thyroid nodule (not recorded which). Some clones in this sample may be carry-over from other donors' samples. This rearrangement joins TRBV6-1 to TRBJ1-5; 8 bases align to TRBD1. Here the CDR3 reads CASSEDGRGLNQPQHF. CDR3 DNA: TGTGCCAGCAGTGAAGACGGCAGGGGGCTTAATCAGCCCCAGCATTTT.